This T cell receptor beta chain is drawn from a study of vaccination and CD4 T cells after COVID-19. Study-wide background: The convalescents were made up of six males and four females, two of whom were Hispanic. As their vaccination, participants received two doses of either BNT162b2 or mRNA-1273 vaccine. Overlapping SARS-CoV-2, HCoV-NL63, HCoV-OC43 and HCoV-229E spike peptides were used to stimulate cells.

This CDR3 has 12 residues. V lost 8 bases and J lost 7, with 14 bases in between. Germline V gene sequence: CDR1 SGHNT, CDR2 YENEEA. CD4+ T cells that had been cultured provided DNA sequenced with the Oncomine TCR Beta short-read assay. TCRdb reprocessed the PCR reads via MiXCR and lists one record per CDR3 protein. Here the sample spans around 23,000 distinct CDR3 sequences, 32% being singletons. Note on this clonotype: Its target is not known.

The time point: late sampling 161 to 241 days after vaccination in a few convalescent patients. As to treatment: roughly 11-day PBMC culture with coronavirus spike peptide pools or control peptides (ViraFEST assay). Alongside about 9.9 IU/ml IL-2 and around 10 ug/ml peptide pools, PBMCs were cultured at a few million per well. The V and J genes are TRBV11-3 and TRBJ2-5; TRBD2 is a possible D gene (7 bases). This sample comprised CD4+ T cells from blood, cultured in vitro, obtained about 7 months after SARS-CoV-2 vaccination. The clonotype comes from a human donor who had recovered from COVID-19. The CDR3 nucleotides read TGTGCCAGCCGGGGGGCGTATGTGACCCAGTACTTC. This translates into CASRGAYVTQYF. Supplemented by reference TRBV11-3 and TRBJ2-5, the full variable domain reads EAGVVQSPRYKIIEKKQPVAFWCNPISGHNTLYWYLQNLGQGPELLIRYENEEAVDDSQLPKDRFSAERLKGVDSTLKIQPAELGDSAVYLCASRGAYVTQYFGPGTRLLVL.